The sequence of this T cell receptor beta chain was determined in a study of blood T cell repertoires in COVID-19. Study details: Both acute and convalescent COVID-19 samples were obtained from the United States, Italy and Spain. From T cells, B-cell-depleted T cells, or PBMCs came the material, which was cDNA or gDNA.

CDR1 is SNHLY and CDR2 is FYNNEI in the germline V gene. Trimming took 0 bases from V and 6 from J; bases not matched to a gene: 7. CDR3 length: 16 residues. As originally analysed: Reference gene primer amplification in the assay estimated nucleated cell counts. TCRdb keeps only in-frame clones here, not all; method: immunoSEQ multiplex PCR. For V, J and clone size, that table is used; D and trimming come from the DNA. This sample carries 200,000 to 300,000 clones, 70% to 90% of them seen once, and the ten largest clones take under 2%. What was sequenced was peripheral blood. The genes are TRBV2 and TRBJ2-1; 8 nucleotides align to TRBD1. This clonotype originated in a young man with active or convalescent COVID-19. The CDR3, as DNA: TGTGCCAGCAGTGAAGCCGGGACAGGCTATAGCAATGAGCAGTTCTTC. Residues: CASSEAGTGYSNEQFF.